The 16 T cell receptor beta chains listed next were all sequenced from one sample in a study of CD8+ T cells in alopecia areata. Investigators isolated RNA and reverse transcribed it into cDNA to act as the sequencing template. The repertoire was sequenced with immunoSEQ multiplex PCR; TCRdb's copy has only in-frame clones and lacks some. The data contain more than 95,000 clones, 55% of them seen just once; the ten biggest clones take up around 10%. The material sequenced was CD4+ T cells sorted from blood. The receptor set was obtained from a human donor in good health.

This clone was observed a handful of times. The V gene is TRBV30, the J gene TRBJ1-5, with a possible D match to TRBD1 (6 bases). V was shortened by 4 bases and J by 7 bases, with 14 bases between the two germline ends. The germline gives CDR1 GTSNPN, CDR2 SVGIG (reference sequence). The CDR3 contains 13 residues. CDR3 DNA: TGTGCCTGGAATGGACAGTCATCGCAGCCCCAGCATTTT. Protein: CAWNGQSSQPQHF.

This chain joins TRBV7-3 and TRBJ2-6, with a weak D call TRBD2 (5 bases). Germline CDR1 reads SGHTA; CDR2 reads FQGTGA. Between the trimmed V and J ends, which lost 2 bases and 0 bases, there was a span of 8 bases. CDR3 size: 16 residues. CDR3 nucleotides: TGTGCCAGCAGCTTATGGAGGCCCTCTGGGGCCAACGTCCTGACTTTC. It encodes CASSLWRPSGANVLTF.

DNA of the CDR3: TGCGCCAGCAGCCAAGGGAGGGGGGCTACCCCTCAGACCCAGTACTTC. Its protein product is CASSQGRGATPQTQYF. The chain joins TRBV4-1 to TRBJ2-5; the D call may be TRBD1 or TRBD2 (6 bases each). The CDR3 covers 16 residues. The V and J ends lost 1 base and 6 bases respectively, with 18 bases between them. Germline V lookup: CDR1 MGHRA, CDR2 YSYEKL.

The V gene is TRBV5-6, the J gene TRBJ1-2; D is perhaps TRBD1 (6 bases). V gave up 2 bases and J gave up 2 bases, with 16 bases separating them. Germline CDR1 and CDR2: SGHDT and YYEEEE. This CDR3 contains 16 residues. This CDR3 reads CASSLGTGKANYGYTF. The CDR3 DNA reads TGTGCCAGCAGCTTAGGTACAGGGAAGGCCAACTATGGCTACACCTTC.

This clone was seen more than once but under ten times. The chain is built from TRBV18 and TRBJ2-5, with no clear D. This CDR3 has 12 amino acids. Germline V lookup: CDR1 KGHSH, CDR2 LQKENI. V lost 0 bases and J lost 5, with 4 bases in between. The CDR3 protein is CASSPPMETQYF. Here the CDR3 DNA reads TGTGCCAGCTCACCACCAATGGAGACCCAGTACTTC.

The chain couples TRBV14 to TRBJ2-5; 8 bases are a match to TRBD2. Germline V gene sequence: CDR1 SGHDN, CDR2 FVKESK. The CDR3 runs to 16 residues. V was clipped by 4 bases and J by 0 bases; unmatched bases: 7. This CDR3 reads CASSPGRAAYQETQYF. The CDR3 DNA sequence: TGTGCCAGCAGCCCCGGGAGGGCAGCGTACCAAGAGACCCAGTACTTC.

The table lists this clone with a count of one. Since the CDR3 does not end with the conserved phenylalanine or tryptophan, this likely comes from a read error. The V and J genes are TRBV29-1 and TRBJ1-2; D unclear. Germline CDR1 and CDR2: SQVTM and ANQGSEA. Trimming pared 5 bases from V and 2 bases from J, leaving 6 bases between. CDR3 size: 11 residues. The CDR3 DNA follows: TGCAGCGTTCGGGGAAACTATGGCTACACCCTC. This translates into CSVRGNYGYTL.

The J gene is TRBJ1-1, the V gene TRBV7-9; D unclear. Germline-derived CDR1 and CDR2 are SEHNR and FQNEAQ (reference sequence). Trimming shortened V by 5 bases and J by 3 bases, and 4 bases separated the two germline ends. The CDR3 covers 11 residues. CDR3: CASSRDTEAFF. In DNA form, the CDR3 reads TGTGCCAGCAGCAGGGACACTGAAGCTTTCTTT.

This clone has a single count. The CDR3 sequence is CSVGFSKDEQYF. CDR3 nucleotides: TGCAGCGTGGGGTTCAGTAAGGACGAGCAGTACTTC. The chain links TRBV29-1 to TRBJ2-7, with D unresolved. Germline CDR1 is SQVTM and CDR2 is ANQGSEA. The CDR3 is 12 residues long. V was shortened by 6 bases and J by 5 bases, with 14 bases between the two germline ends.

This clone has just a few counts. The V call is TRBV10-3, the J call TRBJ1-3; D ambiguous. The CDR3 loop spans 14 amino acids. V was trimmed by 7 bases and J by 1 base, leaving 11 bases between them. Germline lookup yields CDR1 ENHRY and CDR2 SYGVKD. CDR3 coding DNA: TGTGCCATCACCGCCCCGGGATCTGGAAACACCATATATTTT. Its protein is CAITAPGSGNTIYF.

This chain uses TRBV29-1 with TRBJ1-1, with D tentatively TRBD1 (6 bases). V gave up 7 bases and J gave up 1 base, with 10 bases separating them. The CDR3 is 12 residues long. The germline V gene has CDR1 SQVTM and CDR2 ANQGSEA. This CDR3 reads CSAGTQNTEAFF. CDR3 sequence (DNA): TGCAGCGCAGGGACACAGAACACTGAAGCTTTCTTT.

V is TRBV7-9 and J is TRBJ2-5; D gene ambiguous. Trimming cost V 5 bases and J 1 base, with 2 bases left between them. There are 11 residues in the CDR3. Germline assignment: CDR1 SEHNR and CDR2 FQNEAQ (reference sequence). The CDR3 loop is CASSLQETQYF. The CDR3 bases are TGTGCCAGCAGCCTCCAAGAGACCCAGTACTTC.

CDR3 DNA sequence: TGTGCCACCCGGACAGGGGCGGGCTCTGGAAACACCATATATTTT. Encoded protein: CATRTGAGSGNTIYF. The chain links TRBV10-3 to TRBJ1-3; 9 bases are a match to TRBD1. Germline values: CDR1 ENHRY, CDR2 SYGVKD. The V gene end was trimmed by 10 bases and the J gene end by 0 bases; junction bases not matched to a gene: 7. This CDR3 comprises 15 residues.

The rearrangement links TRBV30 to TRBJ2-4; no firm D call. The V gene's germline CDR1 is GTSNPN and CDR2 SVGIG (reference sequence). V gave up 4 bases and J gave up 4 bases, with 20 bases separating them. The CDR3 runs 16 residues. The chain's CDR3 is CAWTDPMTLAKNIQYF. For the CDR3, the DNA is TGTGCCTGGACTGATCCGATGACGTTGGCTAAAAACATTCAGTACTTC.

This clone occurred a few times. The V call is TRBV5-5, the J call TRBJ1-6; TRBD1 is a possible D gene (5 bases). Germline V lookup: CDR1 SGHKS, CDR2 YYEKEE (reference sequence). The CDR3 consists of 14 residues. V was cut by 5 bases and J by 5 bases, with 11 bases left in between. The CDR3 is CASRFRQNNSPLHF. CDR3 coding DNA: TGTGCCAGCAGATTCCGACAGAATAATTCACCCCTCCACTTT.

The chain couples TRBV27 to TRBJ2-1, with D possibly TRBD2 on 6 matching bases. The CDR3 has 14 amino acids. V lost 8 bases, J lost 0 bases, and 11 bases lay in between. The germline CDR1 and CDR2 sequences are MNHEY and SMNVEV (reference sequence). Here the CDR3 DNA reads TGTGCCAGCTCCCCCGGGGGCTCCTACAATGAGCAGTTCTTC. It translates to CASSPGGSYNEQFF.